Listed below are T cell receptor beta chains from one sample, sequenced in a study of blood T cell repertoires in COVID-19. Repertoires were generated with immunoSEQ multiplex PCR, while TCRdb's copy carries only in-frame clones and drops some. Of 150,000 to 200,000 clones in the sample, 60% to 80% are singletons; the top ten hold around a sixth. Sequenced sample: PBMCs or T cells enriched from blood (not recorded which). These receptor sequences come from a woman in her fifties or sixties who had recovered from COVID-19. Both conserved end residues are part of each CDR3. The order of the fields is J gene, V gene, CDR3 protein.

TRBJ1-2	TRBV28	CASSRASTYGYTF
TRBJ2-7	TRBV7-8	CASSLGRQAWYEQYF
TRBJ1-1	TRBV28	CASTISSTEAFF
TRBJ1-1	TRBV6-5	CASSPRDRGNTEAFF
TRBJ2-2	TRBV2	CASSESGTILIANTGELFF
TRBJ2-3	TRBV21-1	CASSKGRDSELDGKTDTQYF
TRBJ2-1	TRBV2	CAIQARDSFYNEQFF
TRBJ2-4	TRBV6-1	CASSEGWGRDIQYF
TRBJ1-3	TRBV6-5	CASSRTRGMGNTIYF
TRBJ1-5	TRBV10-3	CAISESGADFNQPQHF
TRBJ2-3	TRBV10-3	CAISESSGSTDTQYF